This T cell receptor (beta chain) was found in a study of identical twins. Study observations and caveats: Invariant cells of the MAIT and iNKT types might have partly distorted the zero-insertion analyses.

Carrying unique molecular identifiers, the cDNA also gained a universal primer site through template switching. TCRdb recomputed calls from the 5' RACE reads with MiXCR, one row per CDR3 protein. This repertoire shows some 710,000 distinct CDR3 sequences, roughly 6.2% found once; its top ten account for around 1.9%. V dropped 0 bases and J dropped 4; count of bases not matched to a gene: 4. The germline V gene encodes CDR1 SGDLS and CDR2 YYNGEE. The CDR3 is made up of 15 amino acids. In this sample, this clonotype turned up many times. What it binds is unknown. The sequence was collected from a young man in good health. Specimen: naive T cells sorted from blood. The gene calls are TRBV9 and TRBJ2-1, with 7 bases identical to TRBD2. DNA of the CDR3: TGTGCCAGCAGCGTAGGGGGGGGTCCTTACAATGAGCAGTTCTTC. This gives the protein CASSVGGGPYNEQFF. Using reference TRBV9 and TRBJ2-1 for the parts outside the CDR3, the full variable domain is DSGVTQTPKHLITATGQRVTLRCSPRSGDLSVYWYQQSLDQGLQFLIQYYNGEERAKGNILERFSAQQFPDLHSELNLSSLELGDSALYFCASSVGGGPYNEQFFGPGTRLTVL.